Below, 20 T cell receptor beta chains from the same sample are listed, as sequenced in a study of T cells in Graves' hyperthyroidism and ophthalmopathy. RNA transcripts gave rise to amplified TCR beta CDR3 regions. First-round RT-PCR with HTBI primers amplified the TCR CDR3 region. TCRdb itself ran the multiplex PCR reads through MiXCR, one entry per CDR3 protein. The sample lists a few hundred thousand distinct CDR3 sequences; about 15% were seen once. The sample consisted of blood. The receptor source for this set is a woman in her twenties or thirties with Graves' ophthalmopathy.

This clonotype was observed a few times. CDR3 DNA sequence: TGCAGTGCTCTCGACAGGGGCCTTGCGGACTATGGCTACACCTTC. Its protein is CSALDRGLADYGYTF. The genes are TRBV20-1 and TRBJ1-2; TRBD1 matches 8 bases. With 5 bases clipped from V and 3 bases from J, the junction kept 11 bases outside the gene matches. This CDR3 contains 15 residues. Germline V lookup: CDR1 DFQATT, CDR2 SNEGSKA (reference sequence).

This clonotype occurred many times. The chain links TRBV28 to TRBJ2-1; possible D gene TRBD2, 6 bases. Germline CDR1 MDHEN, CDR2 SYDVKM. This CDR3 region has 14 residues. V was trimmed by 5 bases and J by 6 bases, leaving 14 bases between them. For the CDR3, the DNA is TGTGCCAGCAGTGTACGCGGGACGGTCAATGAGCAGTTCTTC. It translates to CASSVRGTVNEQFF. The complete variable domain, with remaining parts taken from reference TRBV28 and TRBJ2-1, reads DVKVTQSSRYLVKRTGEKVFLECVQDMDHENMFWYRQDPGLGLRLIYFSYDVKMKEKGDIPEGYSVSREKKERFSLILESASTNQTSMYLCASSVRGTVNEQFFGPGTRLTVL.

The table lists this clonotype with a few counts. The chain uses TRBV28 and TRBJ1-2, with 9 positions matching TRBD1. The germline V gene encodes CDR1 MDHEN and CDR2 SYDVKM. With V trimmed by 4 bases and J by 7 bases, 4 bases remained unmatched. This CDR3 spans 13 amino acids. The CDR3 reads CASSSGTGFGYTF. The CDR3 DNA reads TGTGCCAGCAGTTCCGGGACAGGGTTTGGCTACACCTTC.

This clonotype occurred many times. The chain combines TRBV12-3 or TRBV12-4 with TRBJ1-2; the D gene is possibly TRBD1 (6 bases). Between the trimmed V and J ends, which lost 4 bases and 3 bases, there was a span of 15 bases. This CDR3 is 15 amino acids long. CDR3 nucleotides: TGTGCCAGCAGTTCCGACAGGTGGATGGACTATGGCTACACCTTC. Translating gives CASSSDRWMDYGYTF.

This clonotype was recorded at least ten times. V is TRBV9 and J is TRBJ1-2; 9 positions agree with TRBD1. This CDR3 has 13 amino acids. The V and J ends lost 7 bases and 6 bases, in that order; junction bases with no gene match: 7. Germline CDR1 SGDLS, CDR2 YYNGEE. The CDR3 region has the DNA TGTGCCAGCGGCTTAAGACAGGGGGATGGCTACACCTTC. Residues: CASGLRQGDGYTF.

In this sample, this clonotype turned up a few times. The CDR3 bases are TGTGCCAGCTCACCACTGAACTTGATCAATGAGCAGTTCTTC. The encoded protein is CASSPLNLINEQFF. J is TRBJ2-1 and V is TRBV18; D is uncertain. Germline V lookup: CDR1 KGHSH, CDR2 LQKENI. Trimming removed 1 base at V and 6 bases at J, with 10 bases between. The CDR3 consists of 14 residues.

This clonotype was detected ten times or more. The chain employs TRBV28 and TRBJ1-5; D call uncertain. Germline CDR1 and CDR2: MDHEN and SYDVKM. The length of the CDR3 is 13 residues. V lost 7 bases and J lost 6, with 13 bases in between. The DNA of the CDR3 is TGTGCCAGCAATCTGCCGTTGGGTCAGCCCCAGCATTTT. The encoded protein is CASNLPLGQPQHF. The full variable domain, completed using reference TRBV28 and TRBJ1-5, is DVKVTQSSRYLVKRTGEKVFLECVQDMDHENMFWYRQDPGLGLRLIYFSYDVKMKEKGDIPEGYSVSREKKERFSLILESASTNQTSMYLCASNLPLGQPQHFGDGTRLSIL.

A remark on this clonotype: One base away lies a much larger clone, so this may be a sequencing read error. This chain joins TRBV5-1 and TRBJ1-2; D remains unclear. Trimming shortened V by 9 bases and J by 3 bases, and 21 bases separated the two germline ends. The CDR3 is 15 amino acids. The germline CDR1 and CDR2 sequences are SGHRS and YFSETQ. The CDR3 bases are TGCGCCACCCAGATCTCTGGAGGGTCCGACTATGGCTACACCTTC. Translation gives CATQISGGSDYGYTF.

The chain links TRBV28 to TRBJ2-2; D remains ambiguous. V lost 6 bases, J lost 6 bases, and 8 bases lay in between. The CDR3 spans 12 residues. CDR1 is MDHEN and CDR2 is SYDVKM in the germline V gene. CDR3 sequence reads: CASRFMAGELFF. In DNA form, the CDR3 reads TGTGCCAGCAGATTTATGGCCGGGGAGCTGTTTTTT.

This clonotype was detected many times. CDR3 amino acids: CASSPWTGWDGELFF. The CDR3 region has the DNA TGTGCCAGCAGCCCCTGGACAGGTTGGGACGGGGAGCTGTTTTTT. The chain links TRBV5-8 to TRBJ2-2; 7 positions match TRBD1. This CDR3 is built from 15 residues. Germline CDR1 is SGHTS and CDR2 is YDEGEE. V trimming: 4 bases; J trimming: 7 bases; junction bases outside the gene matches: 10.

This sequence joins TRBV3-1 and TRBJ2-2; unclear D gene. V lost 3 bases to trimming and J lost 3 bases, with 20 bases between them. CDR1 and CDR2 (germline): LGHDT, YNNKEL (reference sequence). The CDR3 totals 18 residues. The CDR3 protein is CASSHGLRRIFDTGELFF. The CDR3 bases are TGTGCCAGCAGCCATGGCTTGAGGCGAATCTTCGACACCGGGGAGCTGTTTTTT.

This clonotype was counted many times. The CDR3 region is CASSVALLPYEQYF. In DNA, the CDR3 is TGTGCCAGCAGCGTAGCCCTGCTCCCTTACGAGCAGTACTTC. This rearrangement joins TRBV9 to TRBJ2-7; unclear D gene. This CDR3 is 14 amino acids long. Trimming cost V 0 bases and J 4 bases, with 11 bases left between them. Looked up from germline, CDR1 is SGDLS and CDR2 is YYNGEE.

This clonotype has a count of ten or more. The chain is built from TRBV6-1 and TRBJ2-7; possibly TRBD2 for D (6 bases). In germline, CDR1 is MNHNS, CDR2 SASEGT. The ends were cut back, 6 bases at V and 3 bases at J, with 21 bases in the middle. The CDR3 length is 16 residues. CDR3 loop: CASSPLGGAIRYEQYF. DNA of the CDR3: TGTGCCAGCAGCCCACTAGGAGGGGCAATCCGCTACGAGCAGTACTTC.

This clonotype was picked up a small number of times. The DNA of the CDR3 is TGTGCCACCAGCCGCGAACGCCAGGTGGGCGAGCAGTACTTC. Translating it yields CATSRERQVGEQYF. V and J are TRBV15 and TRBJ2-7; D unresolved. V lost 5 bases and J lost 6, with 17 bases in between. CDR1 and CDR2 from the germline V gene are LNHNV and YYDKDF (reference sequence). This CDR3 region has 14 residues.

This clonotype was seen at least ten times. The chain carries TRBV28 and TRBJ1-1; possibly TRBD1 for D (5 bases). V was clipped by 6 bases and J by 1 base, with 21 bases between them. This CDR3 comprises 17 residues. Germline loops: CDR1 MDHEN, CDR2 SYDVKM. CDR3 amino acids: CASSPVGGPGENTEAFF. The CDR3 nucleotides are TGTGCCAGCAGCCCCGTGGGGGGACCGGGTGAGAACACTGAAGCTTTCTTT. The complete variable domain, with remaining parts taken from reference TRBV28 and TRBJ1-1, reads DVKVTQSSRYLVKRTGEKVFLECVQDMDHENMFWYRQDPGLGLRLIYFSYDVKMKEKGDIPEGYSVSREKKERFSLILESASTNQTSMYLCASSPVGGPGENTEAFFGQGTRLTVV.

In this sample, this clonotype turned up many times. The chain uses TRBV7-6 and TRBJ2-5; D gene unclear. V dropped 2 bases and J dropped 2 bases, with 21 bases sitting between them. The CDR3 runs 18 residues. Germline-derived CDR1 and CDR2 are SGHVS and FNYEAQ. The CDR3 coding sequence is TGTGCCAGCAGCTTACTTCTTGTAGACCCGGCGGTACAAGAGACCCAGTACTTC. Its translation is CASSLLLVDPAVQETQYF.

This clonotype was recorded many times. The V call is TRBV20-1, the J call TRBJ2-3; the D gene is possibly TRBD2 (7 bases). CDR1 and CDR2 from the germline V gene are DFQATT and SNEGSKA (reference sequence). V shed 3 bases and J shed 3 bases, with 19 bases lying between them. This CDR3 is built from 16 residues. The CDR3 is CSASLGGLSLTDTQYF. The CDR3 DNA sequence: TGCAGTGCTAGTTTGGGGGGGCTTAGTCTAACAGATACGCAGTATTTT.

This clonotype was recorded at least ten times. The chain couples TRBV6-5 to TRBJ1-5; D is uncertain. This CDR3 comprises 12 residues. The germline V gene encodes CDR1 MNHEY and CDR2 SVGAGI. Trimming removed 2 bases from V and 10 bases from J, with 9 bases in between. Here the CDR3 reads CASSYRFSPQHF. CDR3 bases: TGTGCCAGCAGTTACAGATTCTCTCCCCAGCATTTT.

This clonotype was detected a few times. The chain links TRBV20-1 to TRBJ2-5, with no clear D. Deletions cut 0 bases from V and 3 bases from J, with 5 bases between. This CDR3 is 12 amino acids long. The germline gives CDR1 DFQATT, CDR2 SNEGSKA (reference sequence). The CDR3 DNA sequence: TGCAGTGCTAGAGAGATGGAAGAGACCCAGTACTTC. This translates into CSAREMEETQYF.

This clonotype was recorded at least ten times. CDR3 loop: CASSLAEYGYTF. The DNA for the CDR3 is TGTGCCAGCAGCTTAGCAGAATATGGCTACACCTTC. V gene TRBV13 combines with J gene TRBJ1-2; D gene ambiguous. V lost 1 base and J 5 bases, leaving 5 bases between the germline ends. The V gene's germline CDR1 is PRHDT and CDR2 FYEKMQ (reference sequence). This CDR3 has 12 amino acids.